A single sample is the source of the 24 T cell receptor beta chains below, sequenced in a study of cytomegalovirus exposure and HLA in healthy donors. Some clones are missing from TCRdb's copy, which holds only in-frame ones; the method was immunoSEQ multiplex PCR. The table includes about 130,000 clones, 95% to 97% detected once. What was sequenced was PBMCs. The receptors derive from a man younger than 35 in good health and CMV-seronegative.

The chain recombines TRBV15 with TRBJ2-2; 8 nucleotides match TRBD2. V dropped 6 bases and J dropped 7; count of bases not matched to a gene: 10. The CDR3 contains 15 residues. From germline, CDR1 is LNHNV and CDR2 YYDKDF (reference sequence). The CDR3 DNA is TGTGCCACCAGGGACAGCGGGAGACAGGTCGGGGAGCTGTTTTTT. It codes for CATRDSGRQVGELFF. Supplemented by reference TRBV15 and TRBJ2-2, the full variable domain reads DAMVIQNPRYQVTQFGKPVTLSCSQTLNHNVMYWYQQKSSQAPKLLFHYYDKDFNNEADTPDNFQSRRPNTSFCFLDIRSPGLGDTAMYLCATRDSGRQVGELFFGEGSRLTVL.

This rearrangement joins TRBV11-2 to TRBJ2-1, with 10 bases fitting TRBD2. Germline CDR1 and CDR2: SGHAT and FQNNGV. The CDR3 runs 16 residues. V gave up 4 bases and J gave up 2 bases; unmatched junction bases: 5. CDR3 coding DNA: TGTGCCAGCAGCTCCCGACTAGCGGGCGCCTACAATGAGCAGTTCTTC. Its protein is CASSSRLAGAYNEQFF.

The chain couples TRBV9 to TRBJ1-1; maybe TRBD1 (5 bases). V lost 2 bases, J lost 3 bases, and 8 bases lay in between. The CDR3 extends over 13 amino acids. Germline-derived CDR1 and CDR2 are SGDLS and YYNGEE. CDR3 loop: CASSVTEYTEAFF. The CDR3 DNA sequence: TGTGCCAGCAGCGTGACAGAATACACTGAAGCTTTCTTT.

This clone has just a few counts. The identical CDR3 is also encoded by other nucleotide sequences in the sample. The chain uses TRBV4-1 and TRBJ2-5, with 11 bases that match TRBD2. CDR3 length: 14 amino acids. V lost 4 bases and J lost 5; bases outside the gene matches: 3. Germline V gene data show CDR1 as MGHRA and CDR2 as YSYEKL. The CDR3 loop is CASSLTSGSETQYF. The CDR3 DNA follows: TGCGCCAGCAGCCTCACTAGCGGGAGCGAGACCCAGTACTTC.

The V and J genes are TRBV5-1 and TRBJ1-1; possible D gene TRBD1, 6 bases. Germline V CDR1 and CDR2: SGHRS, YFSETQ. V was cut by 7 bases and J by 4 bases, with 17 bases left in between. The CDR3 has 14 residues. CDR3 nucleotides: TGCGCCAGCGGAAAAGACAGGTCCGTCACTGAAGCTTTCTTT. Its translation: CASGKDRSVTEAFF.

V and J are TRBV7-3 and TRBJ1-1; D is possibly TRBD1 (6 bases). V was shortened by 2 bases and J by 5 bases, with 18 bases between the two germline ends. Germline-derived CDR1 and CDR2 are SGHTA and FQGTGA. CDR3 size: 16 residues. The CDR3 DNA reads TGTGCCAGCAGCTTAGGAGGCCGAGGGGGACGGACTGAAGCTTTCTTT. Protein sequence: CASSLGGRGGRTEAFF.

The J gene is TRBJ2-7, the V gene TRBV5-1, with 9 bases aligning to TRBD1. This CDR3 comprises 16 residues. J was trimmed by 3 bases and V by 0 bases; bases with no gene match: 7. Germline CDR1 is SGHRS and CDR2 is YFSETQ. Written as DNA, the CDR3 is TGCGCCAGCAGCTTGGTTGCCGGGACAGGGAACTACGAGCAGTACTTC. It specifies CASSLVAGTGNYEQYF.

The V gene is TRBV30, the J gene TRBJ2-2, with D perhaps matching TRBD2 (5 bases). CDR1 and CDR2 from the germline V gene are GTSNPN and SVGIG (reference sequence). CDR3 size: 17 residues. The ends were cut back, 0 bases at V and 3 bases at J, with 17 bases in the middle. CDR3 in amino acids: CAWSVGASGFHTGELFF. The CDR3 bases are TGTGCCTGGAGTGTGGGCGCCTCGGGGTTTCACACCGGGGAGCTGTTTTTT.

The J gene is TRBJ1-1, the V gene TRBV10-3, with 7 positions matching TRBD1. The CDR3 length is 13 residues. V was pared by 8 bases and J by 4 bases, with 7 bases of the junction left unmatched. Germline assignment: CDR1 ENHRY and CDR2 SYGVKD. The CDR3 region is CAIQTGMVTEAFF. The CDR3 bases are TGTGCCATCCAGACAGGGATGGTCACTGAAGCTTTCTTT.

The gene calls are TRBV27 and TRBJ2-1; D gene ambiguous. The CDR3 extends over 13 amino acids. Trimming shortened V by 6 bases and J by 5 bases, and 11 bases separated the two germline ends. In germline, CDR1 is MNHEY, CDR2 SMNVEV (reference sequence). In DNA form, the CDR3 reads TGTGCCAGCAGCCGGTTGATAAACAATGAGCAGTTCTTC. Amino acid sequence: CASSRLINNEQFF.

The chain joins TRBV19 to TRBJ1-1, with 12 bases identical to TRBD1. The CDR3 has 14 residues. V gave up 6 bases and J gave up 7 bases; unmatched junction bases: 6. Germline CDR1 is LNHDA and CDR2 is SQIVND (reference sequence). The CDR3, as DNA: TGTGCCAGTAGGGGGACAGGGGGCATCAATGAAGCTTTCTTT. Its translation: CASRGTGGINEAFF.

The chain is built from TRBV28 and TRBJ2-1; D is undetermined. Germline V gene data show CDR1 as MDHEN and CDR2 as SYDVKM. V gave up 2 bases and J gave up 3 bases, with 8 bases separating them. The CDR3 has 14 amino acids. The CDR3 sequence is CASSLNTDYNEQFF. CDR3 coding DNA: TGTGCCAGCAGTTTAAATACTGACTACAATGAGCAGTTCTTC.

This clone was seen only once. This chain uses TRBV5-4 with TRBJ2-7; no clear D gene. CDR3 length: 13 amino acids. Trimming left V 2 bases short and J 3 bases short, with 9 bases between. Germline CDR1 SGHNT, CDR2 YYREEE (reference sequence). CDR3 DNA sequence: TGTGCCAGCAGCTTTGGTAGAGACTACGAGCAGTACTTC. Residues: CASSFGRDYEQYF.

The J gene is TRBJ2-1, the V gene TRBV7-2; perhaps TRBD2 as D (5 bases). This CDR3 is 14 amino acids long. Looked up from germline, CDR1 is SGHTA and CDR2 is FQGNSA. V lost 5 bases and J 1 base, leaving 9 bases between the germline ends. CDR3 region: CASSPSGSYNEQFF. CDR3 DNA: TGTGCCAGCAGCCCGAGCGGATCCTACAATGAGCAGTTCTTC.

The rearrangement joins TRBV9 to TRBJ2-7; D remains ambiguous. The length of the CDR3 is 14 residues. Looked up from germline, CDR1 is SGDLS and CDR2 is YYNGEE. The V and J ends lost 4 bases and 1 base respectively, with 12 bases between them. The CDR3 protein is CASSPKLLSYEQYF. The CDR3 bases are TGTGCCAGCAGCCCGAAACTACTATCCTACGAGCAGTACTTC.

This clone was found once. The rearrangement uses TRBV4-3 and TRBJ2-3, with D possibly TRBD2 on 6 matching bases. The CDR3 loop spans 20 amino acids. Between the trimmed V and J ends, which lost 1 base and 1 base, there was a span of 24 bases. Germline V gives CDR1 LGHNA, CDR2 YSLEER. Here the CDR3 DNA reads TGCGCCAGCAGCCAAGGATATAGCGGAGGGAGCACCTTAGGCACAGATACGCAGTATTTT. This gives the protein CASSQGYSGGSTLGTDTQYF.

The chain has TRBV30 and TRBJ1-2; the D is unclear. V lost 2 bases, J lost 11 bases, and 9 bases lay in between. The CDR3 runs to 10 residues. Germline lookup yields CDR1 GTSNPN and CDR2 SVGIG (reference sequence). The CDR3 is CAWSPGVYTF. CDR3 coding DNA: TGTGCCTGGAGTCCCGGGGTTTACACCTTC.

This chain links TRBV7-3 with TRBJ2-1; 8 nucleotides align to TRBD2. Losses at the gene ends were 2 bases for V and 4 bases for J; bases not matched to a gene: 4. This CDR3 comprises 15 residues. Germline V lookup: CDR1 SGHTA, CDR2 FQGTGA. The CDR3 DNA follows: TGTGCCAGCAGCTTAGTACTAGCGGTTTACAATGAGCAGTTCTTC. This encodes CASSLVLAVYNEQFF.

This CDR3 reads CASSAGVLNEKLFF. CDR3 nucleotides: TGTGCCAGCAGCGCAGGGGTTTTAAACGAAAAACTGTTTTTT. The chain recombines TRBV9 with TRBJ1-4; the D gene is possibly TRBD1 (6 bases). CDR1 and CDR2 from the germline V gene are SGDLS and YYNGEE. The CDR3 is 14 residues long. V was pared by 3 bases and J by 8 bases, with 14 bases between.

This rearrangement joins TRBV5-1 to TRBJ2-3; the D gene is possibly TRBD2 (6 bases). The CDR3 runs 14 residues. Between the trimmed V and J ends, which lost 0 bases and 4 bases, there was a span of 9 bases. CDR1 and CDR2 from the germline V gene are SGHRS and YFSETQ. The CDR3 sequence: CASSLAGVADTQYF. CDR3 in DNA: TGCGCCAGCAGCTTGGCGGGAGTCGCAGATACGCAGTATTTT.

The chain is built from TRBV9 and TRBJ1-5; possibly TRBD1 for D (5 bases). Trimming pared 4 bases from V and 7 bases from J, leaving 12 bases between. The germline CDR1 and CDR2 sequences are SGDLS and YYNGEE. The length of the CDR3 is 13 residues. The DNA of the CDR3 is TGTGCCAGCAGCCCTACGGGGGGACAGCCCCAGCATTTT. As protein: CASSPTGGQPQHF.

The rearrangement joins TRBV29-1 to TRBJ2-7; 9 bases fit TRBD1. The CDR3 length is 15 residues. Germline V gene lookup returns CDR1 SQVTM and CDR2 ANQGSEA. Germline trimming cut 2 bases from V and 3 bases from J; bases unmatched to any gene: 8. The CDR3 DNA reads TGCAGCGTTGAACCCCTGGGACAGGGAAACTACGAGCAGTACTTC. Translated: CSVEPLGQGNYEQYF.

The rearrangement links TRBV6-4 to TRBJ2-1, with 11 bases that match TRBD2. The CDR3 runs 15 residues. J gave up 5 bases and V 6 bases, and 6 bases lay outside the gene matches. Germline V lookup: CDR1 MRHNA, CDR2 SNTAGT. The CDR3 spells CASSAGTSGDNEQFF. CDR3 bases: TGTGCCAGCAGCGCCGGGACTAGCGGAGACAATGAGCAGTTCTTC.

The chain joins TRBV4-3 to TRBJ1-1, with D possibly being TRBD1 (5 bases). The CDR3 spans 15 residues. V was pared by 1 base and J by 4 bases, with 13 bases between. Germline CDR1 and CDR2: LGHNA and YSLEER. CDR3 amino acids: CASSQGFGGITEAFF. DNA of the CDR3: TGCGCCAGCAGCCAAGGTTTTGGGGGGATCACTGAAGCTTTCTTT.